This record covers a single TCR beta chain. What this receptor recognizes is not known. The record has no base qualities; no much larger clone is one base away. For the CD8 naive samples, CD45RO-negative cells were positively selected for CCR7, yielding a CD45RA+CCR7+ population from which TemRA cells were excluded. The donors were healthy, HIV-negative adults with no recently reported acute infections or vaccinations. All donors were Caucasian adults living in Nashville, Tennessee, USA. Blood was obtained by leukapheresis, after which PBMCs were separated by Ficoll-Histopaque density gradient centrifugation and cryopreserved in liquid nitrogen vapor phase. Analytical flow cytometry was used to check the purity and quantity of each magnetically sorted T cell population. Each sorted fraction had its genomic DNA isolated and then quantified by UV absorbance on a Nanodrop 2000c. CDR1 SGHAT and CDR2 FQNNGV are derived from the germline V gene. The junction shows trimming of 3 bases on V and 6 bases on J, plus 15 bases between the germline ends. The CDR3 spans 15 residues, from the cysteine through the phenylalanine. Left in the record is the CDR3 DNA by itself, 45 bases read in frame from the first base.

Using the deep immunoSEQ assay, multiplex PCR amplified TCR CDR3 regions from genomic DNA. Extracted genomic DNA from each cell subset was spread evenly across all wells of several immunoSEQ 96-well plates, with each plate serving as a replicate. For sorted subsets, each replicate PCR was loaded with roughly 0.2 ug genomic DNA, equivalent to 30,000 or so T cell genomes. The purified libraries were quantified using a Qubit 3.0 fluorometer, sized with a Bioanalyzer 2100, and then quantified again using the KAPA Library Quantification kit. Every immunoSEQ 96-well plate was sequenced on a dedicated single-read 150-cycle Illumina NextSeq 550 flow cell. Per the source publication's procedure: Because only junctional sequences without quality scores were contained in the immunoSEQ output, filtering matching that applied to full-length reads could not be performed. To assign V/J genes and CDR3, sequences were annotated using PyIR, a Python wrapper for IgBLAST v1.9, with IMGT germline references. Reads with weak V/J assignments (E-value above 1e-6), missing CDR3, stop codons, out-of-frame junctions, or ambiguous translated residues were removed. A V3J clonotype was defined by an identical inferred V gene, J gene, and CDR3 amino acid sequence. To compute the percentage overlap between repertoires, the number of shared unique clonotypes was divided by the size of the smaller repertoire. Repertoire richness was assessed with RTK rarefaction, the Chao1 estimator, and Recon v2.1 estimates of unobserved clonotypes. Generation probabilities were computed with OLGA for all TCRbeta clonotypes obtained by the gDNA method from several donors. TCRdb holds this immuneACCESS table with in-frame rearrangements only. Some clones are missing; in checked studies, unresolved V genes explain under half, and the rest has no known cause. V and J calls plus clone size are reproduced from that table; the DNA served to infer D and trimming. Within this sample are some 580,000 clones, with roughly 98% of them counted one time only. The ten biggest clones cover approximately 0.33% of the sample.

This entry belongs to a study of shared clonotypes between healthy human individuals (dated by TCRdb to 2020 to 2022). Turning to the overall study: The cohort comprised two women and a few men aged 18 to 49 years. For each donor, CD4 naive and CD4 memory were each run on three plates, CD8 naive on two plates, and CD8 memory on one plate. To estimate repertoire size and how much clonotype sharing occurs between individuals, the study deeply sequenced the blood TCR repertoires of five healthy adults. Different laboratories and diverse techniques were used to prepare libraries and sequence TCR repertoires, to increase sequencing depth and limit assay-specific biases. Each donor's leukapheresis produced roughly between roughly 0.9 and 8.9 billion PBMCs. What the authors observed across the whole study: Sampling was restricted to blood, and TCR repertoires in tissue are likely to differ from TCR repertoires in blood. Pairwise subsampling indicated that sequencing depth was expected to affect the degree of clonotype sharing among donors. The genetic and exposure-history diversity represented was limited by the small number of donors. Estimated clonotype richness was generally larger for naive than for memory subsets. Even with the large sequencing depth, rarefaction of the sorted-subset datasets indicated that sequencing was incomplete. Higher generation probabilities were observed for clonotypes shared by all four sorted-subset donors than for non-shared clonotypes. Sharing across several donors was observed for approximately 5% of naive CD4, 3% to 3.5% of naive CD8, about 2.3% of memory CD4, and roughly 0.4% of memory CD8 clonotypes.

The TCR originated in a man aged 25 to 45 in good health. The sequence is built from TRBV11-2 and TRBJ2-4; the D segment could be TRBD1, given 6 matching bases. The source material was naive CD8+ T cells sorted from blood. Explained via the paper, the cell subset or site label denotes: CD45RA+CCR7+. The nucleotide sequence is TGTGCCAGCAGCTTGACCGCCGGGACAACAAACATTCAGTACTTC. It is translated as CASSLTAGTTNIQYF.